The 25 T cell receptor beta chains below were found in one sample sequenced in a study of blood T cells in healthy people across ages. A second PCR of roughly 7 to 11 cycles used a sample-barcoded 5' primer and a J-beta primer mix. TCRdb called the 5' RACE reads again in MiXCR, with one record for every CDR3 protein. This table has about 800,000 distinct CDR3 sequences, 58% appearing once. The specimen sequenced was blood. These receptors were obtained from a man aged 25 to 45 in good health.

Only a few counts were recorded for this clonotype. This chain connects TRBV12-3 or TRBV12-4 to TRBJ2-4, with no clear D. V lost 5 bases and J 4 bases, leaving 12 bases between the germline ends. The CDR3 contains 14 residues. DNA for the CDR3: TGTGCCAGCAGTCATATAGTAGAGAAAAACATTCAGTACTTC. Residues: CASSHIVEKNIQYF.

This clonotype was found many times. The chain has TRBV7-2 and TRBJ2-3; the match to TRBD1 covers 7 bases. V dropped 3 bases and J dropped 4; count of bases not matched to a gene: 4. Germline values: CDR1 SGHTA, CDR2 FQGNSA. CDR3 length: 14 amino acids. This CDR3 is CASSFGQVPDTQYF. CDR3 nucleotides: TGTGCCAGCAGCTTTGGACAGGTCCCAGATACGCAGTATTTT.

This clonotype was counted only a few times. The rearrangement links TRBV6-2 or TRBV6-3 to TRBJ2-4, with D perhaps matching TRBD2 (6 bases). The better agreement between TRBJ2-5 and the DNA end casts doubt on the J call. The CDR3 spans 16 residues. Germline loops: CDR1 MNHEY, CDR2 SVGEGT. The DNA of the CDR3 is TGTGCCAGCAGAACGATCGGGAGTCCAGCGGCAGAGACCCAGTACTTC. Residues: CASRTIGSPAAETQYF.

About this clonotype: A read error may account for a junction end that differs from germline. The chain has TRBV7-2 and TRBJ2-5; D ambiguous. This CDR3 contains 16 residues. In germline, CDR1 is SGHTA, CDR2 FQGNSA. The CDR3 loop reads CASSRRLVGRQETQYF. The CDR3 DNA reads TGTGCCAGCAGCCGCCGTTTGGTAGGGCGCCAAGAGACTCAGTACTTC.

The chain is built from TRBV2 and TRBJ2-5, with D possibly being TRBD1 (5 bases). Germline V gives CDR1 SNHLY, CDR2 FYNNEI. The CDR3 spans 14 residues. Deletions cut 5 bases from V and 11 bases from J, with 21 bases between. CDR3 nucleotides: TGTGCCAGCAGTCGACAGTTCAGCGACAATGAGCAGTACTTC. It is translated as CASSRQFSDNEQYF.

This clonotype was counted only a few times. This chain connects TRBV4-3 to TRBJ1-2, with D perhaps TRBD1 (6 bases). Germline values: CDR1 LGHNA, CDR2 YSLEER. CDR3 length equals 15 residues. Trimming took off 1 base at V and 4 bases at J, with 13 bases between the two ends. DNA of the CDR3: TGCGCCAGCAGCCAAGGCTGGACAGTCAGCTATGGCTACACCTTC. It specifies CASSQGWTVSYGYTF.

The rearrangement links TRBV12-3 or TRBV12-4 to TRBJ1-2; D remains ambiguous. V shed 5 bases and J shed 8 bases, with 12 bases lying between them. This CDR3 contains 12 residues. The DNA for the CDR3 is TGTGCCAGCAGTAATGGGGTAAACGGCTACACCTTC. Amino acid sequence: CASSNGVNGYTF.

The genes are TRBV29-1 and TRBJ1-2; no firm D call. Germline V gene sequence: CDR1 SQVTM, CDR2 ANQGSEA. Deletions cut 1 base from V and 5 bases from J, with 17 bases between. The CDR3 length is 15 residues. The CDR3: CSVEVSVAPGYGYTF. The DNA of the CDR3 is TGCAGCGTTGAAGTTTCAGTCGCGCCTGGGTATGGCTACACCTTC.

The chain combines TRBV29-1 with TRBJ2-5, with D hard to call. V dropped 5 bases and J dropped 5 bases, with 12 bases sitting between them. The CDR3 loop spans 12 amino acids. CDR1 and CDR2 (germline): SQVTM, ANQGSEA. CDR3 residues: CSVSRQLETQYF. The CDR3 DNA reads TGCAGCGTTTCAAGGCAGCTGGAGACCCAGTACTTC. The variable domain in full, with the rest retrieved from reference TRBV29-1 and TRBJ2-5, is SAVISQKPSRDICQRGTSLTIQCQVDSQVTMMFWYRQQPGQSLTLIATANQGSEATYESGFVIDKFPISRPNLTFSTLTVSNMSPEDSSIYLCSVSRQLETQYFGPGTRLLVL.

This chain links TRBV11-3 with TRBJ2-3; D unclear. The CDR3 has 14 amino acids. V lost 1 base to trimming and J lost 3 bases, with 8 bases between them. Per germline, CDR1 SGHNT and CDR2 YENEEA. The CDR3, as DNA: TGTGCCAGCAGCTTAGGCTACATGACAGATACGCAGTATTTT. Translating gives CASSLGYMTDTQYF.

The J gene is TRBJ2-1, the V gene TRBV27; D is perhaps TRBD2 (5 bases). V was cut by 1 base and J by 5 bases, with 15 bases left in between. The CDR3 is made up of 16 amino acids. Germline V gene lookup returns CDR1 MNHEY and CDR2 SMNVEV (reference sequence). In DNA form, the CDR3 reads TGTGCCAGCAGTTTATTTGGCGGGCACTTCGACAATGAGCAGTTCTTC. This codes for CASSLFGGHFDNEQFF.

The genes are TRBV7-2 and TRBJ2-2; no definite D call. Trimming took off 5 bases at V and 4 bases at J, with 8 bases between the two ends. Germline CDR1 is SGHTA and CDR2 is FQGNSA. There are 13 residues in the CDR3. This CDR3 is CASSPYTTGELFF. Here the CDR3 DNA reads TGTGCCAGCAGCCCTTACACCACCGGGGAGCTGTTTTTT.

V usage is TRBV2 and J usage is TRBJ1-5; no clear D. The CDR3 runs 15 residues. Looked up from germline, CDR1 is SNHLY and CDR2 is FYNNEI. Trimming took off 6 bases at V and 1 base at J, with 13 bases between the two ends. CDR3: CASRDLGGSNQPQHF. Written as DNA, the CDR3 is TGTGCCAGCAGGGACCTCGGAGGGAGCAATCAGCCCCAGCATTTT.

The J gene is TRBJ1-4, the V gene TRBV12-3 or TRBV12-4; weak D call: TRBD1 (6 bases). This CDR3 has 15 amino acids. V was clipped by 6 bases and J by 0 bases, with 11 bases between them. CDR3 DNA sequence: TGTGCCAGCAGCGATACAGGGACAACTAATGAAAAACTGTTTTTT. It encodes CASSDTGTTNEKLFF.

The V call is TRBV27, the J call TRBJ2-4; D might be TRBD1 (5 bases). The J call is doubtful: the DNA matches TRBJ2-7 better. CDR3 length: 16 residues. Germline assignment: CDR1 MNHEY and CDR2 SMNVEV (reference sequence). For the CDR3, the DNA is TGTGCCAGCAGTTTACTGGTGGTGGACAAGATCTACGAGCAGTACTTC. This codes for CASSLLVVDKIYEQYF.

The chain carries TRBV5-1 and TRBJ2-7, with a tentative D call TRBD1 (6 bases). Matching the DNA end better, TRBJ2-5 makes the J call doubtful. Germline CDR1 SGHRS, CDR2 YFSETQ. The CDR3 is 15 amino acids. The CDR3 DNA reads as TGCGCCAGCAGAACGACCGGGACATCACAAGAGACCCAGTACTTC. Protein product: CASRTTGTSQETQYF.

V gene TRBV20-1 combines with J gene TRBJ1-2, with TRBD1 as a possible D gene (6 bases). The CDR3 sequence is 13 residues long. The V and J ends lost 3 bases and 5 bases respectively, with 13 bases between them. Germline CDR1 and CDR2: DFQATT and SNEGSKA (reference sequence). CDR3 coding DNA: TGCAGTGCTAGTCTAGGGGGGGGTTATGGCTACACCTTC. Translating it yields CSASLGGGYGYTF.

This clonotype was found once. V gene TRBV6-2 or TRBV6-3 combines with J gene TRBJ2-5; 11 bases fit TRBD2. The CDR3 length is 17 residues. Per germline, CDR1 MNHEY and CDR2 SVGEGT. V was pared by 8 bases and J by 0 bases, with 11 bases of the junction left unmatched. The CDR3 sequence: CASSKGLAETYQETQYF. The CDR3 DNA follows: TGTGCCAGCTCGAAGGGACTAGCGGAGACGTACCAAGAGACCCAGTACTTC.

The chain carries TRBV6-5 and TRBJ2-1; perhaps TRBD2 as D (5 bases). CDR1 MNHEY and CDR2 SVGAGI come from the germline V gene. The CDR3 has 14 amino acids. The V and J ends lost 5 bases and 4 bases respectively, with 12 bases between them. The chain's CDR3 is CASSLDWGYNEQFF. The CDR3 DNA sequence: TGTGCCAGCAGTCTGGACTGGGGATACAATGAGCAGTTCTTC.

The chain carries TRBV20-1 and TRBJ1-1; no definite D call. CDR3 length: 13 amino acids. Per the germline V gene, CDR1 is DFQATT and CDR2 is SNEGSKA (reference sequence). V lost 5 bases to trimming and J lost 0 bases, with 10 bases between them. The CDR3 DNA is TGCAGTGCTCTGACAAAGTTGAACACTGAAGCTTTCTTT. Translated, it gives CSALTKLNTEAFF.

The chain links TRBV28 to TRBJ1-1; D might be TRBD1 (5 bases). Deletions cut 6 bases from V and 3 bases from J, with 8 bases between. The CDR3 consists of 12 residues. The germline V gene has CDR1 MDHEN and CDR2 SYDVKM. CDR3 in DNA: TGTGCCAGCAGGAGGGGTGACACTGAAGCTTTCTTT. It translates to CASRRGDTEAFF.

V is TRBV20-1 and J is TRBJ2-7; 8 bases align to TRBD2. This CDR3 region has 15 residues. CDR1 DFQATT and CDR2 SNEGSKA come from the germline V gene (reference sequence). The J segment lost 3 bases and the V segment lost 6 bases, leaving 13 bases of the junction unmatched. CDR3 sequence reads: CSARGWSSGDYEQYF. CDR3 coding DNA: TGCAGTGCCCGAGGGTGGAGTAGCGGGGACTACGAGCAGTACTTC.

The V gene is TRBV12-3 or TRBV12-4, the J gene TRBJ2-1; D gene uncertain. V lost 1 base and J 4 bases, leaving 14 bases between the germline ends. The CDR3 runs to 16 residues. In DNA, the CDR3 is TGTGCCAGCAGTTTAGGAGGCTTTTCCGTATACAATGAGCAGTTCTTC. It codes for CASSLGGFSVYNEQFF.

This chain joins TRBV7-3 and TRBJ2-3, with unresolved D. Germline CDR1 and CDR2: SGHTA and FQGTGA. V was trimmed by 1 base and J by 6 bases, leaving 8 bases between them. This CDR3 has 13 residues. CDR3 region: CASSLNAADTQYF. The CDR3 DNA follows: TGTGCCAGCAGCTTAAATGCCGCGGATACGCAGTATTTT.

This clonotype has only one observation. The V call is TRBV6-2 or TRBV6-3, the J call TRBJ1-1, with D perhaps TRBD1 (6 bases). Looked up from germline, CDR1 is MNHEY and CDR2 is SVGEGT. The CDR3 consists of 13 residues. Trimming left V 10 bases short and J 4 bases short, with 16 bases between. The CDR3 region is CATKLTGSTEAFF. CDR3 nucleotide sequence: TGTGCCACCAAACTCACAGGGAGCACTGAAGCTTTCTTT.